Below, 17 T cell receptor beta chains from the same sample are listed, as sequenced in a study of metastatic and nonmetastatic thyroid tumors. TCRdb re-called the PCR reads via MiXCR. The table includes approximately 16,000 clones, over 25% detected once. No patient received treatment before thyroid surgery. Sequencing input: tumor tissue. These TCRs come from a male donor with papillary thyroid cancer or a benign thyroid nodule (not recorded which). Some clones in this sample may be carry-over from other donors' samples.

There are many counts of this clone. The J gene is TRBJ2-5, the V gene TRBV2, with 8 nucleotides matching TRBD1. Germline-derived CDR1 and CDR2 are SNHLY and FYNNEI. J was trimmed by 1 base and V by 2 bases; bases with no gene match: 3. This CDR3 spans 15 amino acids. The CDR3 is CASSESRGLQETQYF. The CDR3 DNA follows: TGTGCCAGCAGTGAATCCAGGGGGCTCCAAGAGACCCAGTACTTC.

This clone was counted between two and nine times. J is TRBJ2-2 and V is TRBV29-1; D ambiguous. Germline V gene lookup returns CDR1 SQVTM and CDR2 ANQGSEA. The V end was cut by 3 bases, the J end by 0 bases, with 8 bases between. There are 14 residues in the CDR3. The CDR3 sequence: CSVEGQTNTGELFF. CDR3 DNA sequence: TGCAGCGTTGAGGGCCAAACGAACACCGGGGAGCTGTTTTTT.

This clone was found many times. This chain links TRBV5-1 with TRBJ2-5, with a tentative D call TRBD1 (6 bases). This CDR3 is 14 amino acids long. Germline-derived CDR1 and CDR2 are SGHRS and YFSETQ. Deletions cut 1 base from V and 0 bases from J, with 7 bases between. Here the CDR3 reads CASSLTGHQETQYF. The CDR3 coding sequence is TGCGCCAGCAGCTTGACAGGGCACCAAGAGACCCAGTACTTC. The variable domain in full, completed from reference TRBV5-1 and TRBJ2-5, reads KAGVTQTPRYLIKTRGQQVTLSCSPISGHRSVSWYQQTPGQGLQFLFEYFSETQRNKGNFPGRFSGRQFSNSRSEMNVSTLELGDSALYLCASSLTGHQETQYFGPGTRLLVL.

This clone was detected many times. V and J are TRBV6-2 or TRBV6-3 and TRBJ1-1; D is ambiguous. The CDR3 covers 14 residues. Trimming shortened V by 1 base and J by 8 bases, and 14 bases separated the two germline ends. Germline CDR1 reads MNHEY; CDR2 reads SVGEGT. CDR3 sequence (DNA): TGTGCCAGCAGTTACTTCGGGTATTACTCGGAAGCTTTCTTT. Residues: CASSYFGYYSEAFF.

This clone came up many times. CDR3 in amino acids: CASSEDRVFDTQYF. The CDR3 DNA reads as TGCGCCAGCAGTGAGGACAGGGTTTTCGATACGCAGTATTTT. V gene TRBV10-1 combines with J gene TRBJ2-3, with TRBD1 identical over 7 bases. The CDR3 runs 14 residues. The V gene's germline CDR1 is WNHNN and CDR2 SYGVQD (reference sequence). The V segment lost 2 bases and the J segment 6 bases; nucleotides outside the gene matches: 5.

This clone was seen repeatedly, ten times or more. V is TRBV7-9 and J is TRBJ2-4; the D call may be TRBD1 or TRBD2 (5 bases each). Per germline, CDR1 SEHNR and CDR2 FQNEAQ (reference sequence). The V and J ends lost 3 bases and 10 bases respectively, with 10 bases between them. The CDR3 sequence is 12 residues long. The CDR3 coding sequence is TGTGCCAGCAGCTTTCGGGACCTTATTCAGTACTTC. As protein: CASSFRDLIQYF.

This clone showed up many times. The chain has TRBV20-1 and TRBJ1-2, with D unclear. This CDR3 region has 10 residues. Germline V gives CDR1 DFQATT, CDR2 SNEGSKA (reference sequence). V was shortened by 5 bases and J by 2 bases, with 3 bases between the two germline ends. The CDR3 sequence: CSAANYGYTF. The CDR3 nucleotides read TGCAGTGCTGCAAACTATGGCTACACCTTC.

In this sample, this clone turned up a few times. One end of the junction is discordant with germline, which a read error may explain. This sequence joins TRBV28 and TRBJ1-2; TRBD1 aligns across 7 bases. The germline V gene has CDR1 MDHEN and CDR2 SYDVKM. The length of the CDR3 is 16 residues. The CDR3 protein is CASINYYRDRIYGHTF. The CDR3 coding sequence is TGTGCCAGCATCAACTACTACCGGGACAGAATCTATGGCCACACCTTC.

This clone turned up a few times. The J gene is TRBJ2-2, the V gene TRBV6-1; tentatively, D is TRBD1 (5 bases). V shed 7 bases and J shed 6 bases, with 18 bases lying between them. The CDR3 is made up of 15 amino acids. Germline V gene lookup returns CDR1 MNHNS and CDR2 SASEGT. The CDR3 DNA sequence: TGTGCCAGCACCAGGATGGATGGGGCGGCCGGGGAGCTGTTTTTT. It translates to CASTRMDGAAGELFF.

This clone is a singleton in its sample. The V gene is TRBV19, the J gene TRBJ1-5; 8 bases map to TRBD1. CDR1 is LNHDA and CDR2 is SQIVND in the germline V gene (reference sequence). The CDR3 extends over 15 amino acids. Trimming cost V 9 bases and J 0 bases; bases outside gene matches: 7. The CDR3 nucleotides are TGTGCCAGCCGGGACAGGAAGTATAGCAATCAGCCCCAGCATTTT. It yields the protein CASRDRKYSNQPQHF.

This clone was counted ten times or more. With a much larger clone just one base away, this may be a read error. The J gene is TRBJ1-2, the V gene TRBV11-1, with D unclear. V shed 1 base and J shed 0 bases, with 18 bases lying between them. The CDR3 covers 18 residues. Germline assignment: CDR1 SGHAT and CDR2 FQDESV (reference sequence). The chain's CDR3 is CASSLVLSTQRTNYGYTF. Written as DNA, the CDR3 is TGTGCCAGCAGCTTAGTGCTATCTACACAACGTACTAACTATGGCTACACCTTC.

Many counts were recorded for this clone. J is TRBJ2-5 and V is TRBV6-2 or TRBV6-3; possibly TRBD1 for D (6 bases). Germline lookup yields CDR1 MNHEY and CDR2 SVGEGT. The CDR3 totals 15 residues. V lost 7 bases and J lost 7, with 22 bases in between. CDR3 loop: CASTLTQGRRGTQYF. CDR3 nucleotide sequence: TGTGCCAGCACCCTTACCCAGGGGCGCAGGGGGACCCAGTACTTC.

This clone showed up many times. The V gene is TRBV3-1, the J gene TRBJ1-1; D is unclear. Per the germline V gene, CDR1 is LGHDT and CDR2 is YNNKEL (reference sequence). V was pared by 4 bases and J by 5 bases, with 14 bases between. This CDR3 contains 14 residues. The CDR3, as DNA: TGTGCCAGCAGCCGGTTCGAGAGCGGGACTGAAGCTTTCTTT. This codes for CASSRFESGTEAFF.

This clone was detected many times. The chain combines TRBV18 with TRBJ2-3; 7 bases are a match to TRBD1. Germline loops: CDR1 KGHSH, CDR2 LQKENI. V shed 3 bases and J 5 bases; nucleotides not matched to a gene: 8. The length of the CDR3 is 15 residues. The CDR3 region has the DNA TGTGCCAGCTCACCGAGCAGAGGGGGCGAAGATACGCAGTATTTT. This gives the protein CASSPSRGGEDTQYF.

The sample holds many counts of this clone. The V gene is TRBV6-4, the J gene TRBJ2-3; the D gene is possibly TRBD1 (6 bases). The CDR3 covers 14 residues. The germline CDR1 and CDR2 sequences are MRHNA and SNTAGT. V lost 4 bases, J lost 0 bases, and 8 bases lay in between. The CDR3 loop is CASSGDTSTDTQYF. CDR3 DNA sequence: TGTGCCAGCAGTGGGGACACTAGCACAGATACGCAGTATTTT.

Comment on this clone: An end of the junction differs from the germline gene, which may be a read error. This chain connects TRBV25-1 to TRBJ1-1; a weak D match, TRBD1 (5 bases). This CDR3 has 14 residues. The germline gives CDR1 MGHDK, CDR2 SYGVNS. The CDR3 coding sequence is TGTGCCAGCAGTGAGACACTTAGGGGTGCTGAATCTTTCTTT. Translating gives CASSETLRGAESFF.

The table lists this clone with many counts. Being one base from a much bigger clone, this may be a read error. The rearrangement joins TRBV2 to TRBJ2-2; D is undetermined. V shed 6 bases and J shed 3 bases, with 14 bases lying between them. CDR1 and CDR2 (germline): SNHLY, FYNNEI. The CDR3 is 15 residues long. This CDR3 reads CASSLTRPDTGELFF. In nucleotides, the CDR3 is TGTGCCAGCAGCCTGACAAGGCCAGACACCGGGGAGCTGTTTTTT.